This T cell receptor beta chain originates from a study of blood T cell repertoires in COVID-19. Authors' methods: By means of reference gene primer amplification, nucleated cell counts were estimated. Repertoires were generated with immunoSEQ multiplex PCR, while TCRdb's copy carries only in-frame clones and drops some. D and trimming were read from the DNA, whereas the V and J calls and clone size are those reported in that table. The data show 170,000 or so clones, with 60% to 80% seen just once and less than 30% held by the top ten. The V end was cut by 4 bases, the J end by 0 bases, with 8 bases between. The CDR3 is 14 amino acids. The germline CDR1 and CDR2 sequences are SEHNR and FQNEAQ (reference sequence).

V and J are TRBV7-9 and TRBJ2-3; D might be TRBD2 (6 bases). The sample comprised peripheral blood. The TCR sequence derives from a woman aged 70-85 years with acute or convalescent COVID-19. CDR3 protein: CASSWRGSTDTQYF. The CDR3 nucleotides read TGTGCCAGCAGCTGGCGGGGAAGCACAGATACGCAGTATTTT.